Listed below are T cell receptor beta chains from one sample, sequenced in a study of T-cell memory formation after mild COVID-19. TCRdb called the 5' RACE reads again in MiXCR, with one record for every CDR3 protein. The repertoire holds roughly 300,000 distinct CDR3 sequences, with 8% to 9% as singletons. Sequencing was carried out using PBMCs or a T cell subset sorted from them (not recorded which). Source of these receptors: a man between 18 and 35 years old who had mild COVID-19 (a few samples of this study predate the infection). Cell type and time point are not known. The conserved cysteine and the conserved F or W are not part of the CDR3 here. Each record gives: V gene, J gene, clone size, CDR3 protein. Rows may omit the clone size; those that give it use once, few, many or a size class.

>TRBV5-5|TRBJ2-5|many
ASSLVGQGHETQY
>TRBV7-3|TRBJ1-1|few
ASSLQSNTEAF
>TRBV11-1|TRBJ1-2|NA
ASSLGQPGVPSGYT
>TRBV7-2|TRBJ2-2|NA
ASSLGARNTGELF
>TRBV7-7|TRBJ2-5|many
ASSLWVGETQY
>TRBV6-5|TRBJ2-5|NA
ASEAGETQY
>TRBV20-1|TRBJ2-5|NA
SARDEGGQETQY
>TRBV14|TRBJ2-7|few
ASSQLAGGMEQY
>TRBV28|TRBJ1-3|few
ASSLTAGNTIY
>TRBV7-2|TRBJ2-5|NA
ASSLTGPWETQY
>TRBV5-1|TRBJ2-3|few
ASSLDPAGVTDTQY
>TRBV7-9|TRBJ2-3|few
ASSLGASAADTQY
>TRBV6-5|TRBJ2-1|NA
ASRNSPWTGGTYNEQF
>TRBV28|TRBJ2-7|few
ASSFSGREQY
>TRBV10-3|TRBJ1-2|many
ASRQGSFGYT
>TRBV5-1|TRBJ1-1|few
ASRFGDGGIRGTEAF
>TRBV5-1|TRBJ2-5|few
ASSLHTGAGETQY
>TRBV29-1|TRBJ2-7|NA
SALDVAGSYEQY
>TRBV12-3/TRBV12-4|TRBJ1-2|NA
ASSYSAGEYGYT
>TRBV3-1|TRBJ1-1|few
ASSLSHANTEAF
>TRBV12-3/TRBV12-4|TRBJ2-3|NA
ASTLRTDTQY
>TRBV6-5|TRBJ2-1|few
ASSYSQKTSGHNEQF